The 32 T cell receptor beta chains below were found in one sample sequenced in a study of read filtering for tumor transcriptome and immune sequencing (TCRdb year 2020). Instrument used: Illumina HiSeq 4000. TCR libraries were constructed from approximately 360 ng RNA using the Immunoverse kit, and molecular barcoded adaptors covering alpha/delta and beta/gamma chains were employed. TCRdb itself trimmed the public reads at Q25 with fastp, ran MiXCR and retained productive beta chains. Entries are consolidated by CDR3 protein sequence, retaining the most common genes and DNA. The sample records approximately 90,000 distinct CDR3 sequences, more than 9% of which are singletons. The top ten constitute under 15% of the sample. The sequencing input was a population of CD138-negative cells sorted from bone marrow. The cell subset or site label for this specimen denotes: bone marrow mononuclear cells depleted of CD138+ plasma/myeloma cells by negative magnetic selection. The receptor source for this set is a donor at least 40 years old with multiple myeloma.

V gene TRBV29-1 combines with J gene TRBJ2-5; D is unclear. Trimming removed 2 bases from V and 5 bases from J, with 9 bases in between. The CDR3 is 12 residues long. Germline-derived CDR1 and CDR2 are SQVTM and ANQGSEA. CDR3 protein: CSVERSGETQYF. As DNA, the CDR3 is TGCAGCGTTGAAAGGTCTGGCGAGACCCAGTACTTC. Complete variable domain (other parts from reference TRBV29-1 and TRBJ2-5): SAVISQKPSRDICQRGTSLTIQCQVDSQVTMMFWYRQQPGQSLTLIATANQGSEATYESGFVIDKFPISRPNLTFSTLTVSNMSPEDSSIYLCSVERSGETQYFGPGTRLLVL.

This clonotype was picked up many times. The chain is built from TRBV7-8 and TRBJ2-7; TRBD2 matches at 8 bases. V was clipped by 1 base and J by 2 bases; unmatched bases: 10. The CDR3 contains 17 residues. CDR1 is SGHVS, CDR2 FQNEAQ, per germline. The CDR3 is CASSLGGLAGTPYEQYF. CDR3 DNA sequence: TGTGCCAGCAGCTTAGGTGGATTAGCGGGAACACCCTACGAGCAGTACTTC.

The sample holds many counts of this clonotype. The chain couples TRBV9 to TRBJ2-2; 7 nucleotides match TRBD2. CDR1 and CDR2 from the germline V gene are SGDLS and YYNGEE. CDR3 length: 16 residues. The junction had 11 bases not matched to a gene; V was cut back by 3 bases and J by 6 bases. The CDR3: CASSAGGGSVSGELFF. CDR3 nucleotides: TGTGCCAGCAGCGCCGGAGGCGGGAGTGTATCCGGGGAGCTGTTTTTT.

Judged by abundance, this clonotype is medium-sized (0.01 to 0.1%). This chain joins TRBV29-1 and TRBJ2-1, with 11 bases fitting TRBD1. V gave up 4 bases and J gave up 10 bases; unmatched junction bases: 9. This CDR3 spans 14 amino acids. The germline CDR1 and CDR2 sequences are SQVTM and ANQGSEA. CDR3 loop: CSVVPGQGVWEQFF. CDR3 nucleotide sequence: TGCAGCGTTGTCCCGGGACAGGGGGTTTGGGAGCAGTTCTTC.

About this clonotype: Compared with germline, one end of the junction differs, possibly owing to a read error. This sequence joins TRBV15 and TRBJ2-2, with 7 bases that match TRBD2. There are 17 residues in the CDR3. Germline V lookup: CDR1 LNHNV, CDR2 YYDKDF (reference sequence). CDR3 amino acids: CATSRDPGGGSSGEPFF. The CDR3 DNA is TGTGCCACCAGCAGAGATCCGGGGGGAGGATCGTCCGGGGAGCCGTTTTTT.

This clonotype was seen repeatedly, ten times or more. Written as DNA, the CDR3 is TGCAGCGTCCTGAGACAGGGGAGCACTGAAGCTTTCTTT. It encodes CSVLRQGSTEAFF. The V and J genes are TRBV29-1 and TRBJ1-1, with 8 bases that match TRBD1. The CDR3 consists of 13 residues. J was trimmed by 4 bases and V by 6 bases; bases with no gene match: 7. Germline CDR1 reads SQVTM; CDR2 reads ANQGSEA.

This clonotype was recorded many times. V gene TRBV6-1 combines with J gene TRBJ2-4; 10 nucleotides align to TRBD1. CDR1 and CDR2 from the germline V gene are MNHNS and SASEGT. There are 15 residues in the CDR3. With 3 bases clipped from V and 7 bases from J, the junction kept 6 bases outside the gene matches. CDR3 sequence reads: CASSDVTGGKNIQYF. CDR3 sequence (DNA): TGTGCCAGCAGTGATGTGACAGGGGGCAAGAACATTCAGTACTTC.

This clonotype was counted many times. This chain uses TRBV2 with TRBJ2-7; 7 nucleotides agree with TRBD2. Trimming cost V 4 bases and J 6 bases; bases outside gene matches: 3. The CDR3 consists of 12 residues. The V gene's germline CDR1 is SNHLY and CDR2 FYNNEI. The CDR3 reads CASSGSGAEQYF. The CDR3 region has the DNA TGTGCCAGCAGTGGGAGCGGGGCCGAGCAGTACTTC.

The V call is TRBV7-9, the J call TRBJ2-7; D perhaps matches TRBD1 (5 bases). V dropped 1 base and J dropped 6 bases, with 10 bases sitting between them. Per the germline V gene, CDR1 is SEHNR and CDR2 is FQNEAQ (reference sequence). The CDR3 has 13 amino acids. CDR3 protein: CASSLGQGGEQYF. The CDR3 coding sequence is TGTGCCAGCAGCTTAGGTCAGGGTGGCGAGCAGTACTTC.

For this clonotype: A far bigger clonotype differs at one base, so this is likely a read error. This rearrangement joins TRBV11-3 to TRBJ2-1; D ambiguous. The CDR3 loop spans 15 amino acids. The V gene's germline CDR1 is SGHNT and CDR2 YENEEA. The CDR3 DNA follows: TGTGCCAGCGGCTTATCGTCAATGGGGTACAATGAGCAGTTCTTC. Its protein product is CASGLSSMGYNEQFF.

Comment on this clonotype: This may be a read error: a much more frequent sequence differs by one nucleotide. The rearrangement joins TRBV27 to TRBJ2-7, with a possible D match to TRBD2 (6 bases). The CDR3 is 12 amino acids. Trimming took off 10 bases at V and 4 bases at J, with 14 bases between the two ends. From germline, CDR1 is MNHEY and CDR2 SMNVEV (reference sequence). The CDR3 loop is CAIGSPRYEQYF. The CDR3 nucleotides are TGTGCCATCGGGAGTCCTCGTTACGAGCAGTACTTC.

A few counts support this clonotype. A much larger clonotype is one base distant, so this may be a read error. The chain recombines TRBV20-1 with TRBJ1-2, with D maybe TRBD1 (6 bases). CDR1 and CDR2 from the germline V gene are DFQATT and SNEGSKA (reference sequence). CDR3 length: 13 residues. The CDR3 here is CIARWEGGYGYTF. CDR3 sequence (DNA): TGCATTGCTAGGTGGGAGGGGGGCTATGGCTACACCTTC.

Many counts were recorded for this clonotype. The V and J genes are TRBV6-5 and TRBJ2-7; the match to TRBD1 covers 9 bases. Losses at the gene ends were 3 bases for V and 5 bases for J; bases not matched to a gene: 5. The CDR3 length is 14 residues. Looked up from germline, CDR1 is MNHEY and CDR2 is SVGAGI. CDR3 region: CASSYGTGRNEQYF. The CDR3 DNA is TGTGCCAGCAGTTATGGGACAGGGAGAAACGAGCAGTACTTC.

The sample holds a few counts of this clonotype. This rearrangement joins TRBV29-1 to TRBJ2-3; 9 nucleotides agree with TRBD2. Looked up from germline, CDR1 is SQVTM and CDR2 is ANQGSEA. This CDR3 is 14 amino acids long. Trimming at V came to 7 bases and at J to 3 bases, leaving 8 bases not matched to a gene. The CDR3 region has the DNA TGCAGCGCTGATGTTAGCGGGAGTACAGATACGCAGTATTTT. It specifies CSADVSGSTDTQYF.

With regard to this clonotype: At one end, the junction sequence differs from germline, possibly due to a read error. The V and J genes are TRBV7-9 and TRBJ2-1; D is perhaps TRBD2 (5 bases). There are 19 residues in the CDR3. CDR1 and CDR2 (germline): SEHNR, FQNEAQ (reference sequence). This CDR3 is CARSFPPGLLRMAYNEQFF. CDR3 nucleotides: TGTGCCAGAAGCTTCCCACCCGGACTCTTGCGGATGGCCTACAATGAGCAGTTCTTC.

Ten or more counts support this clonotype. The chain recombines TRBV3-1 with TRBJ1-1, with TRBD1 as a possible D gene (5 bases). This CDR3 comprises 13 residues. V lost 1 base, J lost 6 bases, and 9 bases lay in between. The germline gives CDR1 LGHDT, CDR2 YNNKEL (reference sequence). The CDR3 reads CASSQGWDPEAFF. The CDR3 DNA reads TGTGCCAGCAGCCAAGGGTGGGACCCTGAAGCTTTCTTT.

This clonotype was counted many times. V usage is TRBV12-3 or TRBV12-4 and J usage is TRBJ2-2, with 10 bases that match TRBD2. The CDR3 consists of 16 residues. Germline trimming cut 5 bases from V and 6 bases from J; bases unmatched to any gene: 9. CDR3 loop: CASSPGTSALAGELFF. DNA of the CDR3: TGTGCCAGCAGTCCCGGGACTAGCGCCCTTGCCGGGGAGCTGTTTTTT.

Notes on this clonotype: A much more abundant neighbour one base away suggests this may be a read error. The chain employs TRBV5-1 and TRBJ2-6; D possibly matches TRBD1 or TRBD2 (5 bases each). The V gene's germline CDR1 is SGHRS and CDR2 YFSETQ. The CDR3 is made up of 16 amino acids. CDR3 in DNA: TGCGCCAGCAGCTTGGTAGGGAGCTCTGGGGCCAGCGTCCTGACTTTC. The encoded protein is CASSLVGSSGASVLTF.

This clonotype came up many times. The chain recombines TRBV6-5 with TRBJ1-4; D is uncertain. The CDR3 has 14 residues. Deletions cut 5 bases from V and 7 bases from J, with 14 bases between. Germline V lookup: CDR1 MNHEY, CDR2 SVGAGI. This CDR3 reads CASSSLRIGEKLFF. For the CDR3, the DNA is TGTGCCAGCAGTAGTCTACGGATCGGTGAAAAACTGTTTTTT.

This clonotype occurred many times. V gene TRBV6-2 or TRBV6-3 combines with J gene TRBJ2-7; 11 positions agree with TRBD2. J gave up 3 bases and V 8 bases, and 3 bases lay outside the gene matches. This CDR3 spans 13 amino acids. Germline values: CDR1 MNHEY, CDR2 SVGEGT. The chain's CDR3 is CASAGTSGYEQYF. The CDR3 bases are TGTGCCAGCGCCGGGACTAGCGGCTACGAGCAGTACTTC.

This clonotype was detected many times. The genes are TRBV27 and TRBJ1-2; D is ambiguous. CDR3 length equals 14 residues. V was pared by 5 bases and J by 8 bases, with 18 bases between. Germline-derived CDR1 and CDR2 are MNHEY and SMNVEV (reference sequence). The CDR3 DNA reads TGTGCCAGCAGTCCAATGAGAAGGACTGGAGGCTACACCTTC. Its protein product is CASSPMRRTGGYTF.

This clonotype came up many times. The rearrangement links TRBV7-8 to TRBJ2-7, with D perhaps TRBD2 (6 bases). The V gene's germline CDR1 is SGHVS and CDR2 FQNEAQ. Trimming stripped 5 bases from V and 6 bases from J, with 17 bases between. The CDR3 spans 14 residues. The chain's CDR3 is CASSPPGLGGEQYF. CDR3 in DNA: TGTGCCAGCAGCCCTCCCGGGCTGGGGGGCGAGCAGTACTTC.

In regard to this clonotype: It is likely a read error, because the conserved phenylalanine at the end of the CDR3 is missing. The J gene is TRBJ2-5, the V gene TRBV18; D is perhaps TRBD2 (6 bases). The CDR3 spans 17 residues. V was clipped by 0 bases and J by 4 bases, with 18 bases between them. Germline CDR1 reads KGHSH; CDR2 reads LQKENI. The CDR3 sequence: CASSPPSQAGWGETQYL. The CDR3 DNA reads as TGTGCCAGCTCACCACCGTCCCAAGCGGGCTGGGGAGAGACCCAGTACCTC.

This clonotype has a count of ten or more. The rearrangement links TRBV5-1 to TRBJ1-2; 7 positions match TRBD1. CDR1 is SGHRS and CDR2 is YFSETQ in the germline V gene. V shed 1 base, J shed 4 bases, and the junction held 7 bases outside the gene matches. The CDR3 is 15 amino acids. The CDR3 spells CASSLRQGGIYGYTF. The CDR3 region has the DNA TGCGCCAGCAGCTTGCGGCAGGGGGGTATCTATGGCTACACCTTC.

This clonotype was observed at least ten times. The rearrangement joins TRBV19 to TRBJ2-1, with D unclear. V lost 1 base, J lost 8 bases, and 12 bases lay in between. This CDR3 has 14 residues. CDR1 and CDR2 (germline): LNHDA, SQIVND (reference sequence). The CDR3 here is CASSIAASSDEQFF. As DNA, the CDR3 is TGTGCCAGTAGTATAGCGGCTAGTAGTGATGAGCAGTTCTTC.

This clonotype has a count of ten or more. This rearrangement joins TRBV3-1 to TRBJ2-1; 8 positions agree with TRBD2. Germline CDR1 is LGHDT and CDR2 is YNNKEL (reference sequence). Trimming cost V 5 bases and J 9 bases; bases outside gene matches: 6. The CDR3 loop spans 13 amino acids. CDR3 in amino acids: CASSTGGGGEQFF. CDR3 DNA: TGTGCCAGCAGCACCGGGGGGGGCGGTGAGCAGTTCTTC.

This clonotype was observed many times. This chain connects TRBV10-1 to TRBJ2-7; TRBD2 agrees at 10 bases. The CDR3 covers 18 residues. Germline CDR1 reads WNHNN; CDR2 reads SYGVQD (reference sequence). With V trimmed by 8 bases and J by 2 bases, 18 bases remained unmatched. In DNA form, the CDR3 reads TGCGCCAGCCCCCCCGCAAGTAGCGGGAGGATGGTGACCTACGAGCAGTACTTC. As protein: CASPPASSGRMVTYEQYF.

For this clonotype: Just one base apart from a much larger clone, this may be a read error. V usage is TRBV5-1 and J usage is TRBJ2-7; 8 bases are a match to TRBD1. The germline CDR1 and CDR2 sequences are SGHRS and YFSETQ. This CDR3 has 15 residues. For the CDR3, the DNA is TGCGCCAGCAGCTTGGAGGGACAGGTCTACGCCGAGCGGTACTTC. It codes for CASSLEGQVYAERYF.

At least ten counts were recorded for this clonotype. The chain joins TRBV5-1 to TRBJ2-1; D is unresolved. The V gene's germline CDR1 is SGHRS and CDR2 YFSETQ. With 6 bases removed from V and 1 base from J, the gap between germline ends came to 8 bases. The CDR3 contains 13 residues. CDR3: CASTFGSYNEQFF. CDR3 in DNA: TGCGCCAGCACCTTTGGGTCCTACAATGAGCAGTTCTTC. The whole variable domain, filled in from reference TRBV5-1 and TRBJ2-1, reads KAGVTQTPRYLIKTRGQQVTLSCSPISGHRSVSWYQQTPGQGLQFLFEYFSETQRNKGNFPGRFSGRQFSNSRSEMNVSTLELGDSALYLCASTFGSYNEQFFGPGTRLTVL.

This clonotype was counted at least ten times. The chain employs TRBV6-5 and TRBJ2-7; D gene ambiguous. The CDR3 covers 15 residues. Germline CDR1 reads MNHEY; CDR2 reads SVGAGI. The germline V and J ends were trimmed by 6 bases and 5 bases, with 20 bases remaining between them. CDR3: CASSRTQTSSNEQYF. DNA of the CDR3: TGTGCCAGCAGCCGGACCCAAACAAGCTCGAACGAGCAGTACTTC.

Comments on this clonotype: A read error may be the cause here, since a much bigger clone is one base away. The rearrangement uses TRBV5-1 and TRBJ2-7; a possible D gene is TRBD2 (5 bases). The CDR3 runs 15 residues. Germline CDR1 is SGHRS and CDR2 is YFSETQ. The CDR3 DNA reads as TGCGCCAGCAGCTTGGCCGGGAAGAGTTCCTACGAGCGGTACTTC. Translation gives CASSLAGKSSYERYF. Full variable domain (remainder filled in from reference TRBV5-1 and TRBJ2-7): KAGVTQTPRYLIKTRGQQVTLSCSPISGHRSVSWYQQTPGQGLQFLFEYFSETQRNKGNFPGRFSGRQFSNSRSEMNVSTLELGDSALYLCASSLAGKSSYERYFGPGTRLTVT.

This clonotype was detected ten times or more. The rearrangement links TRBV6-6 to TRBJ2-3; D is unclear. The ends were cut back, 3 bases at V and 1 base at J, with 14 bases in the middle. The CDR3 has 16 amino acids. Germline CDR1 is MNHNY and CDR2 is SVGAGI (reference sequence). CDR3 loop: CASSYARYGGTDTQYF. CDR3 coding DNA: TGTGCCAGCAGTTATGCCCGGTATGGGGGCACAGATACGCAGTATTTT.